These 19 T cell receptor beta chains originate from one sample sequenced in a study of response to subunit inactivated influenza vaccine. TCRdb reanalysed the RT-PCR reads using MiXCR and keeps one entry per CDR3 protein. The table includes about 500,000 distinct CDR3 sequences, about 15% detected once. Material: CD4+ T cells sorted from PBMCs, obtained about 23 months after vaccination. The origin of the receptors is a man between 50 and 69 years old who received an inactivated influenza vaccine.

This clonotype was detected a few times. V and J are TRBV27 and TRBJ2-7; D gene unclear. Germline CDR1 reads MNHEY; CDR2 reads SMNVEV (reference sequence). The length of the CDR3 is 14 residues. The V and J ends lost 4 bases and 5 bases respectively, with 15 bases between them. The CDR3 sequence is CASSWNRAIDEQYF. The CDR3 nucleotides read TGTGCCAGCAGTTGGAACAGAGCGATCGACGAGCAGTACTTC.

This clonotype was counted a few times. The V and J genes are TRBV12-3 or TRBV12-4 and TRBJ2-1; 7 bases are shared with TRBD2. After removal of 5 bases from V and 5 bases from J, the junction contained 15 bases not matched to a gene. The CDR3 runs to 17 residues. The CDR3 is CASSRHRGSSGDNEQFF. The CDR3 bases are TGTGCCAGCAGTAGACATAGAGGGTCTAGCGGAGACAATGAGCAGTTCTTC.

The sample holds many counts of this clonotype. The chain is built from TRBV12-3 or TRBV12-4 and TRBJ1-5; no clear D. Trimming cost V 1 base and J 0 bases, with 4 bases left between them. There are 14 residues in the CDR3. The DNA of the CDR3 is TGTGCCAGCAGTTTAGGGCTTAGCAATCAGCCCCAGCATTTT. Translated, it gives CASSLGLSNQPQHF.

This clonotype came up once. This chain connects TRBV4-3 to TRBJ1-2, with D tentatively TRBD1 (6 bases). The CDR3 totals 14 residues. CDR1 LGHNA and CDR2 YSLEER come from the germline V gene. Deletions cut 1 base from V and 4 bases from J, with 10 bases between. The CDR3 DNA reads TGCGCCAGCAGCCAAGGGCGGGACACCTATGGCTACACCTTC. This sequence encodes CASSQGRDTYGYTF.

The rearrangement joins TRBV12-3 or TRBV12-4 to TRBJ2-3, with TRBD2 matching 7 bases. This CDR3 spans 16 amino acids. With 6 bases clipped from V and 0 bases from J, the junction kept 9 bases outside the gene matches. The CDR3 here is CASSPDLAVSTDTQYF. The CDR3 DNA reads as TGTGCCAGCAGCCCGGACCTAGCGGTGAGCACAGATACGCAGTATTTT.

The rearrangement links TRBV20-1 to TRBJ1-1; 8 positions agree with TRBD1. The CDR3 spans 13 residues. Looked up from germline, CDR1 is DFQATT and CDR2 is SNEGSKA (reference sequence). Trimming cost V 6 bases and J 0 bases; bases outside gene matches: 3. The DNA of the CDR3 is TGCAGTGCAAGGACAGGGATGAACACTGAAGCTTTCTTT. It specifies CSARTGMNTEAFF.

This chain uses TRBV28 with TRBJ1-5, with 12 bases identical to TRBD1. This CDR3 spans 17 amino acids. The ends lost 5 bases at V and 5 bases at J; junction bases unmatched: 10. The germline gives CDR1 MDHEN, CDR2 SYDVKM. The CDR3 reads CASSPLRGTGGDQPQHF. For the CDR3, the DNA is TGTGCCAGCAGTCCCCTGAGGGGGACAGGGGGCGATCAGCCCCAGCATTTT.

This sequence joins TRBV5-8 and TRBJ2-1, with 7 bases aligning to TRBD1. The CDR3 extends over 13 amino acids. CDR1 is SGHTS and CDR2 is YDEGEE in the germline V gene. Trimming at V came to 4 bases and at J to 7 bases, leaving 5 bases not matched to a gene. CDR3 nucleotides: TGTGCCAGCAGCCCGGGACAGATTAATGAGCAGTTCTTC. Encoded protein: CASSPGQINEQFF.

This clonotype showed up just a few times. The chain links TRBV19 to TRBJ2-3; TRBD1 agrees at 8 bases. V trimming: 10 bases; J trimming: 2 bases; junction bases outside the gene matches: 5. CDR3 length equals 13 residues. In germline, CDR1 is LNHDA, CDR2 SQIVND (reference sequence). The CDR3 loop reads CATRTGSTDTQYF. CDR3 DNA sequence: TGTGCCACCAGGACAGGGTCCACAGATACGCAGTATTTT.

This clonotype was seen ten or more times. This chain links TRBV5-1 with TRBJ2-5; TRBD1 matches at 7 bases. This CDR3 is built from 14 residues. Per the germline V gene, CDR1 is SGHRS and CDR2 is YFSETQ. J lost 3 bases, V lost 4 bases, and 6 bases had no gene match. Here the CDR3 DNA reads TGCGCCAGCAGCCCACACGGACAGGAAGAGACCCAGTACTTC. Its protein is CASSPHGQEETQYF. The variable domain in full, completed from reference TRBV5-1 and TRBJ2-5, reads KAGVTQTPRYLIKTRGQQVTLSCSPISGHRSVSWYQQTPGQGLQFLFEYFSETQRNKGNFPGRFSGRQFSNSRSEMNVSTLELGDSALYLCASSPHGQEETQYFGPGTRLLVL.

In this sample, this clonotype turned up a few times. V gene TRBV9 combines with J gene TRBJ2-2, with D perhaps matching TRBD2 (6 bases). V shed 1 base and J shed 4 bases, with 17 bases lying between them. There are 17 residues in the CDR3. CDR1 and CDR2 from the germline V gene are SGDLS and YYNGEE. The CDR3 loop is CASSVSSPGAGTGELFF. CDR3 in DNA: TGTGCCAGCAGCGTAAGTTCTCCAGGAGCGGGCACCGGGGAGCTGTTTTTT.

This rearrangement joins TRBV4-2 to TRBJ2-1; 9 bases align to TRBD1. Germline V lookup: CDR1 LGHNA, CDR2 YNFKEQ. V shed 1 base, J shed 5 bases, and the junction held 0 bases outside the gene matches. The CDR3 has 14 amino acids. CDR3 sequence: CASSQGDRDNEQFF. CDR3 coding DNA: TGTGCCAGCAGCCAAGGGGACAGGGACAATGAGCAGTTCTTC.

The rearrangement joins TRBV4-2 to TRBJ1-4; 8 bases match TRBD1. The CDR3 is made up of 14 amino acids. CDR1 LGHNA and CDR2 YNFKEQ come from the germline V gene. The V gene end was trimmed by 2 bases and the J gene end by 7 bases; junction bases not matched to a gene: 3. The CDR3 DNA reads as TGTGCCAGCAGCCAAAGACAGGGGTTTGAAAAACTGTTTTTT. It translates to CASSQRQGFEKLFF.

The J gene is TRBJ2-4, the V gene TRBV12-3 or TRBV12-4; a weak D match, TRBD1 (6 bases). The CDR3 runs to 14 residues. V dropped 2 bases and J dropped 5 bases, with 10 bases sitting between them. The CDR3 loop reads CASSLRGIENIQYF. The CDR3 bases are TGTGCCAGCAGTTTAAGGGGGATCGAAAACATTCAGTACTTC.

This clonotype has at least ten counts. The chain couples TRBV12-3 or TRBV12-4 to TRBJ1-4; D is undetermined. The CDR3 sequence is 12 residues long. The V end was cut by 6 bases, the J end by 8 bases, with 10 bases between. The CDR3 region has the DNA TGTGCCAGCAGCAGACTGCGGGAAAAACTGTTTTTT. Amino acids: CASSRLREKLFF.

This clonotype was counted a few times. This sequence joins TRBV5-1 and TRBJ1-1, with unresolved D. CDR1 is SGHRS, CDR2 YFSETQ, per germline. V lost 3 bases, J lost 2 bases, and 5 bases lay in between. This CDR3 spans 12 amino acids. The CDR3 protein is CASSWQNTEAFF. CDR3 DNA sequence: TGCGCCAGCAGCTGGCAAAACACTGAAGCTTTCTTT.

The genes are TRBV6-1 and TRBJ2-4, with 7 bases lining up with TRBD1. Germline V gene sequence: CDR1 MNHNS, CDR2 SASEGT. The ends lost 6 bases at V and 0 bases at J; junction bases unmatched: 8. CDR3 length equals 16 residues. CDR3 sequence (DNA): TGTGCCAGCAGCCCCACAGGGGATCTAGCCAAAAACATTCAGTACTTC. Amino acids: CASSPTGDLAKNIQYF.

V gene TRBV7-2 combines with J gene TRBJ2-5, with a possible D match to TRBD1 (7 bases). CDR1 and CDR2 (germline): SGHTA, FQGNSA. Trimming took 5 bases from V and 5 from J, leaving 18 bases between them. This CDR3 is built from 15 residues. CDR3 DNA sequence: TGTGCCAGCAGCCCCAGGGGTCCAGGGGGGGAGACCCAGTACTTC. Protein product: CASSPRGPGGETQYF.

The gene calls are TRBV20-1 and TRBJ2-3; the match to TRBD2 covers 14 bases. The germline CDR1 and CDR2 sequences are DFQATT and SNEGSKA (reference sequence). The CDR3 is 16 residues long. V trimming: 6 bases; J trimming: 2 bases; junction bases outside the gene matches: 7. The CDR3 DNA reads TGCAGTGCCACCGGGACTAGCGGGAGTCCCACAGATACGCAGTATTTT. Its translation is CSATGTSGSPTDTQYF.